The 8 T cell receptor beta chains presented below share a single source sample, sequenced in a study of blood T cells in healthy people across ages. Combining a sample-barcoded 5' primer with a J-beta primer mix, a second PCR ran for about 7 to 11 cycles. TCRdb called the 5' RACE reads again in MiXCR, with one record for every CDR3 protein. Among 550,000 to 600,000 distinct CDR3 sequences listed, roughly 43% were seen once. Sample: blood. These receptors came from a man older than 75 in good health.

The chain employs TRBV25-1 and TRBJ1-2; no definite D call. Looked up from germline, CDR1 is MGHDK and CDR2 is SYGVNS. Trimming stripped 4 bases from V and 4 bases from J, with 10 bases between. The CDR3 runs 13 residues. The CDR3 region is CASSGPVGYGYTF. Written as DNA, the CDR3 is TGTGCCAGCAGTGGGCCTGTTGGCTATGGCTACACCTTC.

V and J are TRBV7-2 and TRBJ1-2; the D gene is possibly TRBD1 (6 bases). This CDR3 has 15 residues. The germline V gene encodes CDR1 SGHTA and CDR2 FQGNSA. The V gene lost 4 bases and the J gene lost 7 bases, with 19 bases spanning the gap. CDR3 sequence reads: CASSSIRGGPGGYTF. As DNA, the CDR3 is TGTGCCAGCAGCTCGATTCGGGGGGGGCCAGGTGGCTACACCTTC.

The chain uses TRBV7-3 and TRBJ2-1, with 9 bases aligning to TRBD1. Trimming took 5 bases from V and 4 from J; bases not matched to a gene: 6. There are 15 residues in the CDR3. Germline-derived CDR1 and CDR2 are SGHTA and FQGTGA. The CDR3 DNA reads as TGTGCCAGCAGCAGCACAGGGGGCGGGTACAATGAGCAGTTCTTC. Translating gives CASSSTGGGYNEQFF.

This clonotype was seen many times. The chain combines TRBV6-5 with TRBJ2-1, with TRBD2 matching 13 bases. Germline V CDR1 and CDR2: MNHEY, SVGAGI. CDR3 length: 18 amino acids. V was pared by 4 bases and J by 6 bases, with 12 bases of the junction left unmatched. For the CDR3, the DNA is TGTGCCAGCAGTTCCTTCGGGACTAGCGGGACCCCTGCCAATGAGCAGTTCTTC. As protein: CASSSFGTSGTPANEQFF.

The V and J genes are TRBV5-1 and TRBJ2-1, with 11 bases fitting TRBD2. The CDR3 has 16 residues. Germline lookup yields CDR1 SGHRS and CDR2 YFSETQ. V trimming: 3 bases; J trimming: 4 bases; junction bases outside the gene matches: 6. The CDR3, as DNA: TGCGCCAGCAGCTCAAGGACTAGCGGGCTGTACAATGAGCAGTTCTTC. Protein product: CASSSRTSGLYNEQFF.

J is TRBJ2-2 and V is TRBV5-1; possibly TRBD2 for D (5 bases). CDR1 SGHRS and CDR2 YFSETQ come from the germline V gene. CDR3 length: 18 amino acids. V was pared by 4 bases and J by 1 base, with 20 bases between. CDR3 region: CASSPRQLEVGNTGELFF. The CDR3 DNA follows: TGCGCCAGCAGCCCTCGTCAGTTGGAGGTGGGGAACACCGGGGAGCTGTTTTTT.

The chain links TRBV3-1 to TRBJ2-1; D gene unclear. The germline CDR1 and CDR2 sequences are LGHDT and YNNKEL (reference sequence). The V gene lost 1 base and the J gene lost 7 bases, with 5 bases spanning the gap. CDR3 length: 12 residues. The CDR3 here is CASSQGPNEQFF. DNA of the CDR3: TGTGCCAGCAGCCAAGGGCCAAATGAGCAGTTCTTC.

The sample holds a few counts of this clonotype. This chain uses TRBV10-3 with TRBJ2-1, with 11 nucleotides matching TRBD2. Trimming at V came to 0 bases and at J to 4 bases, leaving 2 bases not matched to a gene. The germline V gene encodes CDR1 ENHRY and CDR2 SYGVKD. CDR3 size: 16 residues. CDR3 DNA sequence: TGTGCCATCAGTGAGTCGCGACTAGCGGGGTACAATGAGCAGTTCTTC. Its translation: CAISESRLAGYNEQFF.